This entry features one TCR beta chain sequence. The antigen remains undetermined. Germline CDR1 is SGHAT and CDR2 is FQNNGV. The CDR3 sequence is 16 residues long. V was clipped by 5 bases and J by 8 bases; unmatched bases: 13. The data originate from a study of cytomegalovirus exposure and HLA in healthy donors. Findings and caveats of the study: Associated with HLA alleles at 0.05 false discovery rate in a later analysis were 16,951 TCR beta sequences. Investigators reported about 160 TCR beta chains as tied to cytomegalovirus.

A multiplex PCR was run with 60 Vbeta primers and 13 Jbeta primers. Generated by immunoSEQ multiplex PCR, the TCRdb table keeps only in-frame clones and is missing some. The sample holds some 160,000 clones; 70% to 80% are singletons and the top ten take 1.4% to 1.5%. The receptor's source is a male donor in good health and CMV-seronegative. Sequenced: PBMCs. The rearrangement uses TRBV11-2 and TRBJ2-1; 9 positions match TRBD1. This CDR3 is CASSTPMDRGGYEQFF. The CDR3 region has the DNA TGTGCCAGCAGCACCCCAATGGACAGGGGCGGTTATGAGCAGTTCTTC.